The 10 T cell receptor beta chains given below trace back to one sample, sequenced in a study of T and B cells in COVID-19 patients. Blood genomic DNA input for TRB amplification was about 240-550 ng. Multiplex PCR with BIOMED2 TRB-A/B primer pools amplified TRB rearrangements. TCRdb fed the multiplex PCR reads into MiXCR, producing one record per CDR3 protein. The data show around 15,000 distinct CDR3 sequences, with about 30% seen just once and 6.8% held by the top ten. Sequencing was done on a sample of blood. These TCRs come from a human donor who had recovered from COVID-19.

This clonotype is classed as medium-sized. The chain links TRBV19 to TRBJ1-5; D gene uncertain. The CDR3 spans 12 residues. V was cut by 7 bases and J by 0 bases, with 4 bases left in between. The germline CDR1 and CDR2 sequences are LNHDA and SQIVND (reference sequence). The CDR3 spells CASTDSNQPQHF. The DNA for the CDR3 is TGTGCCAGTACGGATAGCAATCAGCCCCAGCATTTT.

By share of the sample, this clonotype is medium-sized. This chain links TRBV29-1 with TRBJ2-3, with D uncertain. The CDR3 has 12 amino acids. V was cut by 7 bases and J by 3 bases, with 11 bases left in between. From germline, CDR1 is SQVTM and CDR2 ANQGSEA. The CDR3 loop reads CSASSDTDTQYF. The CDR3 bases are TGCAGCGCGTCGTCGGATACAGATACGCAGTATTTT.

The V gene is TRBV10-2, the J gene TRBJ1-1; no clear D gene. The CDR3 extends over 12 amino acids. Deletions cut 7 bases from V and 5 bases from J, with 11 bases between. CDR1 and CDR2 from the germline V gene are WSHSY and SAAADI. The chain's CDR3 is CASTKESTEAFF. For the CDR3, the DNA is TGCGCCAGCACCAAGGAGTCAACTGAAGCTTTCTTT.

The chain couples TRBV4-1 to TRBJ2-5; no definite D call. V lost 1 base to trimming and J lost 5 bases, with 14 bases between them. Germline V gene sequence: CDR1 MGHRA, CDR2 YSYEKL. The CDR3 spans 15 residues. CDR3 in amino acids: CASSQVPQTTETQYF. Written as DNA, the CDR3 is TGCGCCAGCAGCCAAGTTCCACAAACGACGGAGACCCAGTACTTC.

V is TRBV20-1 and J is TRBJ2-1; the match to TRBD2 covers 9 bases. Germline CDR1 reads DFQATT; CDR2 reads SNEGSKA (reference sequence). This CDR3 has 14 amino acids. The junction had 3 bases not matched to a gene; V was cut back by 6 bases and J by 0 bases. CDR3 protein: CSAHSGSSYNEQFF. Here the CDR3 DNA reads TGCAGTGCGCATAGCGGGAGCTCCTACAATGAGCAGTTCTTC.

This clonotype is labeled as medium-sized. The gene calls are TRBV6-5 and TRBJ2-1; TRBD1 matches at 7 bases. The CDR3 sequence is 14 residues long. J was trimmed by 4 bases and V by 2 bases; bases with no gene match: 2. The germline V gene has CDR1 MNHEY and CDR2 SVGAGI. CDR3 in amino acids: CASSYRQGYNEQFF. The CDR3, as DNA: TGTGCCAGCAGTTACCGACAGGGATACAATGAGCAGTTCTTC.

The chain combines TRBV30 with TRBJ2-7, with 11 bases aligning to TRBD1. The CDR3 has 14 amino acids. Germline CDR1 GTSNPN, CDR2 SVGIG (reference sequence). J lost 0 bases, V lost 3 bases, and 1 base had no gene match. The CDR3 sequence: CAWRDRGLSYEQYF. The CDR3 DNA reads as TGTGCCTGGAGGGACAGGGGGCTCTCCTACGAGCAGTACTTC. The whole variable domain, filled in from reference TRBV30 and TRBJ2-7, reads SQTIHQWPATLVQPVGSPLSLECTVEGTSNPNLYWYRQAAGRGLQLLFYSVGIGQISSEVPQNLSASRPQDRQFILSSKKLLLSDSGFYLCAWRDRGLSYEQYFGPGTRLTVT.

This clonotype turned up a few times. The chain carries TRBV6-6 and TRBJ1-5; the D is unclear. Germline V gene sequence: CDR1 MNHNY, CDR2 SVGAGI (reference sequence). V shed 3 bases and J shed 7 bases, with 13 bases lying between them. This CDR3 comprises 14 residues. Here the CDR3 reads CASSYGLLGQPQHF. CDR3 DNA: TGTGCCAGCAGTTATGGTCTGCTGGGGCAGCCCCAGCATTTT.

This clonotype was seen at least ten times. The chain links TRBV6-5 to TRBJ2-1, with 8 bases matching TRBD2. The CDR3 covers 14 residues. Germline CDR1 is MNHEY and CDR2 is SVGAGI. Unmatched junction bases numbered 6, after V lost 6 bases and J lost 5 bases. The CDR3 is CASRLSGGNNEQFF. The CDR3 DNA reads TGTGCCAGCAGATTAAGCGGGGGAAACAATGAGCAGTTCTTC.

The chain combines TRBV18 with TRBJ2-2; 9 bases align to TRBD1. V shed 5 bases and J 7 bases; nucleotides not matched to a gene: 14. The CDR3 runs to 17 residues. CDR1 KGHSH and CDR2 LQKENI come from the germline V gene. DNA for the CDR3: TGTGCCAGCTCAACTACATCCGGGACAGGGTACGACGGGGAGCTGTTTTTT. This gives the protein CASSTTSGTGYDGELFF.